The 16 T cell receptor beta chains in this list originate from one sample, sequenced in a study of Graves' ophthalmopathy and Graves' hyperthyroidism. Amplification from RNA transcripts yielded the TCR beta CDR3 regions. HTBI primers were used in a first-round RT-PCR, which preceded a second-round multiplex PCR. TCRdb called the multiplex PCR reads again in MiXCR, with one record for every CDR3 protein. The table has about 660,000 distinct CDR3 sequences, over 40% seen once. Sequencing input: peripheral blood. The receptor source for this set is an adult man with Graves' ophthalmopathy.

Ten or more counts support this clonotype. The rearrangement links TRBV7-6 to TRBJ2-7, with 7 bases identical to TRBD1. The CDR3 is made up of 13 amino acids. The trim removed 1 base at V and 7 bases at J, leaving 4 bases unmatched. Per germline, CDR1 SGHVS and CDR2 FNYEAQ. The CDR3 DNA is TGTGCCAGCAGCTTAGGACCAGGGGGAGAGCAGTACTTC. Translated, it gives CASSLGPGGEQYF.

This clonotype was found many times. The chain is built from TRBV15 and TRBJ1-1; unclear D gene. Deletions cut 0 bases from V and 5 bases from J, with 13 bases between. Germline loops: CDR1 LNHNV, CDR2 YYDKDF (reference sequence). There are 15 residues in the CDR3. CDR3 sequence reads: CATSRDSPGWTEAFF. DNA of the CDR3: TGTGCCACCAGCAGAGATAGCCCCGGTTGGACTGAAGCTTTCTTT.

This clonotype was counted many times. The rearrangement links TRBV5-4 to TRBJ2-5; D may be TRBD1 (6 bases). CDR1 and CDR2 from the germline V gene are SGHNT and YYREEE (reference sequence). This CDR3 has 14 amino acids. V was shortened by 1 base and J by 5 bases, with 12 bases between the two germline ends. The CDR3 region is CASSLRQGSETQYF. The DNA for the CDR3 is TGTGCCAGCAGCTTGAGGCAGGGGAGTGAGACCCAGTACTTC.

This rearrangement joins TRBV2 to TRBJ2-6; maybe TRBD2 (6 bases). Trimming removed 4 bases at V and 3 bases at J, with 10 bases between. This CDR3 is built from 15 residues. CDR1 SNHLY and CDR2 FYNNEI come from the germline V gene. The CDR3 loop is CASSGGVLGANVLTF. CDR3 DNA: TGTGCCAGCAGTGGGGGGGTCCTTGGGGCCAACGTCCTGACTTTC.

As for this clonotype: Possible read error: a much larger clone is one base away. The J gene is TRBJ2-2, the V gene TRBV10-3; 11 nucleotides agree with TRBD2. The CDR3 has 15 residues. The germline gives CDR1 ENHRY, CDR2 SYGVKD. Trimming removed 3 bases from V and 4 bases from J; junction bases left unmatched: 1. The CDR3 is CAISDTSGSTGELFF. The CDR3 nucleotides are TGTGCCATCAGTGACACTAGCGGGAGCACCGGGGAGCTGTTTTTT.

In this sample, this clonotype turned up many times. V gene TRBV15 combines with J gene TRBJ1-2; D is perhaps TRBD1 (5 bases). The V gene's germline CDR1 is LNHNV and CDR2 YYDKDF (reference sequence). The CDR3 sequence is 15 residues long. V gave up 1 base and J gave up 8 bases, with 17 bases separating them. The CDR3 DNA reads TGTGCCACCAGCAGAGGGGCCTCAGGGAGCCGGGGCTACACCTTC. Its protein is CATSRGASGSRGYTF.

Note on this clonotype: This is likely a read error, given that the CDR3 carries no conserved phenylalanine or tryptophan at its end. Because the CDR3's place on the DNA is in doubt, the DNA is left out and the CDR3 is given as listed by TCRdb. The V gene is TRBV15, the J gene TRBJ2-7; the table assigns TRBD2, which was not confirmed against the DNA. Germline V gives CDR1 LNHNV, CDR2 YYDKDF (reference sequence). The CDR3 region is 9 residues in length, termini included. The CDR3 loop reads CATSSDLAG.

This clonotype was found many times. The CDR3 region is CSAPRSGRGYTF. DNA for the CDR3: TGCAGTGCACCCAGGAGCGGCCGTGGCTACACCTTC. This chain links TRBV20-1 with TRBJ1-2; D not certain. This CDR3 comprises 12 residues. The V gene lost 6 bases and the J gene lost 7 bases, with 15 bases spanning the gap. Germline V gene data show CDR1 as DFQATT and CDR2 as SNEGSKA (reference sequence).

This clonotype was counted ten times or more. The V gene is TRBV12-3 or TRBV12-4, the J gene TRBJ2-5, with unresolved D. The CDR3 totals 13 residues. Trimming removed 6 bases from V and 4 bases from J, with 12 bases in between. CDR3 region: CASSVWARETQYF. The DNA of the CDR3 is TGTGCCAGCAGCGTGTGGGCTCGAGAGACCCAGTACTTC.

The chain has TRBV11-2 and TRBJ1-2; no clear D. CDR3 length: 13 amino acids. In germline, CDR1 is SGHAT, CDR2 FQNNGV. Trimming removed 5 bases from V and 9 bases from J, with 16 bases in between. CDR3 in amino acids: CASSPLQTGSYTF. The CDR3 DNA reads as TGTGCCAGCAGCCCCCTTCAAACTGGGAGCTACACCTTC.

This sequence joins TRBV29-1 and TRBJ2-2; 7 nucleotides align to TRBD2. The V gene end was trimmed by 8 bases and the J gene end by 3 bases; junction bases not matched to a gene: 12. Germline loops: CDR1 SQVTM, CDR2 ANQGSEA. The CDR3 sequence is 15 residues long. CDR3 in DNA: TGCAGCCCCCGTGGGCTAGCGGTATACACCGGGGAGCTGTTTTTT. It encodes CSPRGLAVYTGELFF.

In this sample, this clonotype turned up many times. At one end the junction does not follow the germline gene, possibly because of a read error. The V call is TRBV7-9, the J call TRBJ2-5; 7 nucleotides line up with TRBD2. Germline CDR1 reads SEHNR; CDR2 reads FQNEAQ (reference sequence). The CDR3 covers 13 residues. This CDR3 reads CASSVLATETQYF. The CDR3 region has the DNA TGTGCTAGCAGCGTACTAGCGACGGAGACCCAGTACTTC.

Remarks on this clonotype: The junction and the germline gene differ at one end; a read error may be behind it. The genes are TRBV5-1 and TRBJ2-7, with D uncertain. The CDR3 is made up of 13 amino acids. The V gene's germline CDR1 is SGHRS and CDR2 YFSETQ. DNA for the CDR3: TGCACCAGCAGCTTGGCCCTTACCGGGGAGCAGTACTTC. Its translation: CTSSLALTGEQYF.

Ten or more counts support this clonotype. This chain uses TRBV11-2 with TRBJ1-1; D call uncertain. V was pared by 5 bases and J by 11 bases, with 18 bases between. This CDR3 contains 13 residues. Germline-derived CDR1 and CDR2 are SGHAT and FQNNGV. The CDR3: CASSLFQRFDAFF. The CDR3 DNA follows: TGTGCCAGCAGCCTCTTCCAGCGTTTTGACGCTTTCTTT.

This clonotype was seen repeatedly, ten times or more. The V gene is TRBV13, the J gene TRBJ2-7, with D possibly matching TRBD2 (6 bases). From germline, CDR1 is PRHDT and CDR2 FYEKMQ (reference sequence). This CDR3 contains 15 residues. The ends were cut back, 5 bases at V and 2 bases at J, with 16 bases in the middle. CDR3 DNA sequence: TGTGCCAGCAGCCCGGAGGCGGGACCGACCTACGAGCAGTACTTC. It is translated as CASSPEAGPTYEQYF.

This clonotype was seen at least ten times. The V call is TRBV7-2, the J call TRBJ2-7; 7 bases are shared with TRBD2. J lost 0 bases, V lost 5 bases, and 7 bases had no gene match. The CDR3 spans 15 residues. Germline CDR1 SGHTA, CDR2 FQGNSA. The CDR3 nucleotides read TGTGCCAGCAGCGTGGGACTATTTAGCTCCTACGAGCAGTACTTC. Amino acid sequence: CASSVGLFSSYEQYF.